Each of the 27 T cell receptor beta chains below was sequenced from the same sample in a study of T cell changes during pregnancy in multiple sclerosis. Only in-frame clones appear in the TCRdb table, and some are missing; sequencing was by immunoSEQ multiplex PCR. The data show 25,000 to 35,000 clones, with about nine tenths seen just once and roughly 0.41% held by the top ten. The sequenced sample was CD4+ T cells from peripheral blood mononuclear cells, obtained in the second trimester of pregnancy. The receptors were gathered from a female donor in good health, enrolled as a control in a pregnancy study.

The V gene is TRBV6-6, the J gene TRBJ1-1; tentative D call: TRBD1 (5 bases). The germline gives CDR1 MNHNY, CDR2 SVGAGI (reference sequence). The CDR3 length is 16 residues. The V and J ends lost 2 bases and 0 bases respectively, with 13 bases between them. The CDR3 reads CASSYPGNIMNTEAFF. CDR3 DNA sequence: TGTGCCAGCAGTTACCCAGGGAATATTATGAACACTGAAGCTTTCTTT.

The sample holds one count of this clone. This chain joins TRBV6-1 and TRBJ2-1, with no clear D. V lost 5 bases and J lost 10, with 12 bases in between. Germline V gene sequence: CDR1 MNHNS, CDR2 SASEGT. The CDR3 contains 12 residues. The CDR3 loop is CASSPHPGEQFF. The CDR3 coding sequence is TGTGCCAGCAGTCCCCACCCCGGGGAGCAGTTCTTC.

This chain joins TRBV27 and TRBJ2-3; D call uncertain. This CDR3 region has 14 residues. Germline lookup yields CDR1 MNHEY and CDR2 SMNVEV (reference sequence). The V and J ends lost 1 base and 4 bases respectively, with 9 bases between them. CDR3 nucleotides: TGTGCCAGCAGTTTATATTTCCCTCCAGATACGCAGTATTTT. This gives the protein CASSLYFPPDTQYF.

Worth noting for this clone: Sequence at one end of the junction differs from germline and may be a read error. The chain uses TRBV6-1 and TRBJ1-1; no firm D call. The germline CDR1 and CDR2 sequences are MNHNS and SASEGT. The CDR3 totals 13 residues. Here the CDR3 DNA reads TGTGCCAGCAGGGAAGTCCCGCGGACTGAAGCTTTCTTT. This codes for CASREVPRTEAFF.

This sequence joins TRBV19 and TRBJ2-1, with D perhaps TRBD2 (5 bases). This CDR3 is built from 16 residues. Germline-derived CDR1 and CDR2 are LNHDA and SQIVND (reference sequence). Trimming took 3 bases from V and 1 from J, leaving 13 bases between them. The CDR3 reads CASSMQPGMSYNEQFF. The CDR3 DNA is TGTGCCAGTAGTATGCAACCCGGGATGTCCTACAATGAGCAGTTCTTC.

The chain uses TRBV21-1 and TRBJ2-7; TRBD1 is the table's D call and was not checked against the DNA. TRBV21-1 counts as a pseudogene. The CDR3 runs to 14 residues. The CDR3 protein is CASSPRAKTGHICF. DNA of the CDR3: TGTGCCAGCAGCCCTCGCGCTAAGACAGGCCACATATGTTTC.

The chain carries TRBV5-1 and TRBJ2-3, with D perhaps TRBD2 (6 bases). The germline V gene encodes CDR1 SGHRS and CDR2 YFSETQ. The CDR3 covers 17 residues. The V and J ends lost 4 bases and 2 bases respectively, with 20 bases between them. CDR3 amino acids: CASSPSPGTGFTDTQYF. The CDR3 region has the DNA TGCGCCAGCAGCCCCTCCCCCGGGACTGGATTCACAGATACGCAGTATTTT. The variable domain in full, with the rest retrieved from reference TRBV5-1 and TRBJ2-3, is KAGVTQTPRYLIKTRGQQVTLSCSPISGHRSVSWYQQTPGQGLQFLFEYFSETQRNKGNFPGRFSGRQFSNSRSEMNVSTLELGDSALYLCASSPSPGTGFTDTQYFGPGTRLTVL.

V gene TRBV9 combines with J gene TRBJ2-3; 9 bases fit TRBD2. The CDR3 sequence is 14 residues long. Germline CDR1 is SGDLS and CDR2 is YYNGEE. V dropped 3 bases and J dropped 10; count of bases not matched to a gene: 9. CDR3 DNA: TGTGCCAGCAGCGCCCTGGCGGGACTAGCTCCGCAGTATTTT. Translated: CASSALAGLAPQYF.

This chain connects TRBV18 to TRBJ2-4, with TRBD1 matching over 12 bases. Germline CDR1 and CDR2: KGHSH and LQKENI. The CDR3 runs 14 residues. The V and J ends lost 3 bases and 6 bases, in that order; junction bases with no gene match: 0. The CDR3, as DNA: TGTGCCAGCTCACCGGGACAGGGGGCAAACATTCAGTACTTC. This codes for CASSPGQGANIQYF.

The chain recombines TRBV14 with TRBJ2-1; weak D call: TRBD2 (5 bases). The germline V and J ends were trimmed by 0 bases and 8 bases, with 8 bases remaining between them. The CDR3 spans 13 residues. Germline V gene sequence: CDR1 SGHDN, CDR2 FVKESK. This CDR3 reads CASSQDIGDEQFF. Written as DNA, the CDR3 is TGTGCCAGCAGCCAAGATATCGGGGATGAGCAGTTCTTC.

The gene calls are TRBV7-9 and TRBJ2-7, with unresolved D. V was clipped by 1 base and J by 5 bases, with 12 bases between them. Germline CDR1 and CDR2: SEHNR and FQNEAQ (reference sequence). The length of the CDR3 is 14 residues. CDR3 sequence (DNA): TGTGCCAGCAGCTTAGTTAAAGCGCAGCACGAGCAGTACTTC. The encoded protein is CASSLVKAQHEQYF.

The gene calls are TRBV7-9 and TRBJ2-7, with TRBD2 identical over 9 bases. The CDR3 extends over 16 amino acids. The trim removed 6 bases at V and 0 bases at J, leaving 9 bases unmatched. Germline CDR1 reads SEHNR; CDR2 reads FQNEAQ (reference sequence). CDR3 sequence: CASSDPSGESSYEQYF. The CDR3 DNA sequence: TGTGCCAGCAGTGACCCTAGCGGGGAAAGCTCCTACGAGCAGTACTTC.

The gene calls are TRBV7-8 and TRBJ1-6; 9 bases fit TRBD1. The CDR3 runs to 15 residues. The V segment lost 5 bases and the J segment 10 bases; nucleotides outside the gene matches: 9. Germline CDR1 reads SGHVS; CDR2 reads FQNEAQ. The CDR3 sequence is CASSPGTGFGSPLHF. CDR3 nucleotides: TGTGCCAGCAGCCCCGGGACAGGGTTCGGATCACCCCTCCACTTT.

The V gene is TRBV5-1, the J gene TRBJ1-1, with TRBD1 matching 7 bases. In germline, CDR1 is SGHRS, CDR2 YFSETQ. J lost 4 bases, V lost 4 bases, and 10 bases had no gene match. This CDR3 spans 15 amino acids. CDR3: CASSRGNSGGTEAFF. CDR3 sequence (DNA): TGCGCCAGCAGCAGAGGTAACTCAGGGGGCACTGAAGCTTTCTTT.

V is TRBV6-1 and J is TRBJ1-2, with TRBD1 identical over 7 bases. Germline loops: CDR1 MNHNS, CDR2 SASEGT. The trim removed 3 bases at V and 8 bases at J, leaving 9 bases unmatched. The CDR3 runs to 14 residues. The CDR3 here is CASSEEQGYGGYTF. DNA of the CDR3: TGTGCCAGCAGTGAGGAACAGGGGTATGGGGGCTACACCTTC.

The V gene is TRBV10-3, the J gene TRBJ1-1; TRBD1 matches at 7 bases. The CDR3 has 15 residues. Losses at the gene ends were 7 bases for V and 1 base for J; bases not matched to a gene: 9. Germline V gene sequence: CDR1 ENHRY, CDR2 SYGVKD. The CDR3 protein is CAINPTGRRNTEAFF. The DNA for the CDR3 is TGTGCCATCAATCCGACAGGGAGGAGGAACACTGAAGCTTTCTTT.

CDR3 protein: CASSGKVSGVGNSPLHF. The CDR3 region has the DNA TGTGCCAGCAGCGGAAAAGTATCGGGGGTAGGCAATTCACCCCTCCACTTT. The rearrangement joins TRBV21-1 to TRBJ1-6. TRBV21-1 is a known pseudogene. This CDR3 comprises 17 residues.

This clone was found once. The J gene is TRBJ1-5, the V gene TRBV19; no firm D call. Germline V gene sequence: CDR1 LNHDA, CDR2 SQIVND (reference sequence). CDR3 length: 12 amino acids. V lost 4 bases and J 6 bases, leaving 7 bases between the germline ends. The CDR3 nucleotides are TGTGCCAGTAGTACTGCGGTTCAGCCCCAGCATTTT. Its translation: CASSTAVQPQHF.

V usage is TRBV7-9 and J usage is TRBJ2-1; perhaps TRBD2 as D (5 bases). The CDR3 has 14 amino acids. Germline lookup yields CDR1 SEHNR and CDR2 FQNEAQ (reference sequence). V was pared by 5 bases and J by 4 bases, with 12 bases between. CDR3 coding DNA: TGTGCCAGCAGCCTTCCGGGAAAGTACAATGAGCAGTTCTTC. Its translation is CASSLPGKYNEQFF.

The V and J genes are TRBV4-2 and TRBJ2-2, with 10 positions matching TRBD2. The ends lost 6 bases at V and 2 bases at J; junction bases unmatched: 6. Germline lookup yields CDR1 LGHNA and CDR2 YNFKEQ. The CDR3 extends over 16 amino acids. The CDR3 spells CASRSGLAENTGELFF. The CDR3 DNA reads TGTGCCAGCAGATCCGGACTAGCGGAAAACACCGGGGAGCTGTTTTTT.

This CDR3 is CAWSVRVNYEQYF. CDR3 sequence (DNA): TGTGCCTGGAGTGTACGGGTCAACTACGAGCAGTACTTC. This rearrangement joins TRBV30 to TRBJ2-7; D gene unclear. Germline CDR1 reads GTSNPN; CDR2 reads SVGIG (reference sequence). V was trimmed by 0 bases and J by 3 bases, leaving 9 bases between them. The CDR3 consists of 13 residues.

This clone was recorded only once. The V call is TRBV21-1, the J call TRBJ1-4; the table's D call, TRBD1, has no DNA check behind it. TRBV21-1 is flagged as a pseudogene. This CDR3 comprises 17 residues. CDR3 coding DNA: TGTGCCAGCAGCCCCAGGCCCCATGACAGTAGGAATGAAAAACTGTTTTTT. Protein sequence: CASSPRPHDSRNEKLFF.

The genes are TRBV5-4 and TRBJ2-1; D gene ambiguous. V was trimmed by 1 base and J by 5 bases, leaving 10 bases between them. Germline assignment: CDR1 SGHNT and CDR2 YYREEE (reference sequence). The CDR3 consists of 14 residues. The CDR3: CASSLMELDNEQFF. In DNA form, the CDR3 reads TGTGCCAGCAGCTTGATGGAGTTAGACAATGAGCAGTTCTTC.

This sequence joins TRBV30 and TRBJ2-2; 11 bases fit TRBD2. The V segment lost 4 bases and the J segment 0 bases; nucleotides outside the gene matches: 1. Germline CDR1 reads GTSNPN; CDR2 reads SVGIG (reference sequence). There are 15 residues in the CDR3. In DNA, the CDR3 is TGTGCCTGGACTAGCGGGAGGACGAACACCGGGGAGCTGTTTTTT. Translating it yields CAWTSGRTNTGELFF.

This clone was recorded once. This chain joins TRBV5-4 and TRBJ2-1; 14 bases align to TRBD2. Germline trimming cut 0 bases from V and 9 bases from J; bases unmatched to any gene: 5. CDR1 is SGHNT and CDR2 is YYREEE in the germline V gene (reference sequence). The CDR3 has 16 amino acids. The DNA for the CDR3 is TGTGCCAGCAGCTTGGGGGGACTAGCGGGAGCGGTTGAGCAGTTCTTC. It is translated as CASSLGGLAGAVEQFF.

J is TRBJ1-5 and V is TRBV6-1; a weak D match, TRBD1 (5 bases). V shed 3 bases and J shed 3 bases, with 9 bases lying between them. CDR1 and CDR2 (germline): MNHNS, SASEGT. This CDR3 spans 14 amino acids. CDR3 nucleotides: TGTGCCAGCAGTGACGGACACTTCAATCAGCCCCAGCATTTT. This codes for CASSDGHFNQPQHF.

The V gene is TRBV5-1, the J gene TRBJ2-5, with a possible D match to TRBD2 (5 bases). This CDR3 has 14 amino acids. V dropped 5 bases and J dropped 2 bases, with 13 bases sitting between them. Germline CDR1 is SGHRS and CDR2 is YFSETQ. CDR3 region: CASRGGGKQETQYF. As DNA, the CDR3 is TGCGCCAGCAGAGGAGGCGGAAAACAAGAGACCCAGTACTTC. The whole variable domain, remainder taken from reference TRBV5-1 and TRBJ2-5, is KAGVTQTPRYLIKTRGQQVTLSCSPISGHRSVSWYQQTPGQGLQFLFEYFSETQRNKGNFPGRFSGRQFSNSRSEMNVSTLELGDSALYLCASRGGGKQETQYFGPGTRLLVL.